These 3 T cell receptor beta chains came from one sample sequenced in a study of blood T cell repertoires in COVID-19 (dated by TCRdb to about 2020). The library was produced with the immunoSEQ multiplex PCR assay. What TCRdb holds here is the immuneACCESS table cut down to in-frame rearrangements. Part of the clones is not present; checked against another copy, under half of the missing clones reflect an unresolved V gene, and the others are unexplained. A total of a few hundred thousand clones appear in this sample, approximately 80% of them only once. 1.1% of the sample rests with the top ten. The specimen sequenced was peripheral blood. The receptors were sampled from a human donor with acute or convalescent COVID-19. The donor label of this sample is uncertain.

The genes are TRBV4-1 and TRBJ2-1, with D perhaps matching TRBD2 (6 bases). CDR1 is MGHRA, CDR2 YSYEKL, per germline. V shed 5 bases and J shed 8 bases, with 10 bases lying between them. The CDR3 extends over 12 amino acids. The CDR3 here is CASSAGGHEQFF. CDR3 bases: TGCGCCAGCAGCGCCGGGGGACATGAGCAGTTCTTC.

The J gene is TRBJ1-2, the V gene TRBV4-2, with D unresolved. Trimming pared 0 bases from V and 8 bases from J, leaving 10 bases between. The CDR3 loop spans 13 amino acids. The germline V gene encodes CDR1 LGHNA and CDR2 YNFKEQ. The CDR3 bases are TGTGCCAGCAGCCAAGAGACGGGTGGCGGCTACACCTTC. It specifies CASSQETGGGYTF.

The chain employs TRBV2 and TRBJ1-1; tentative D call: TRBD1 (5 bases). In germline, CDR1 is SNHLY, CDR2 FYNNEI. The CDR3 covers 14 residues. V lost 2 bases and J 10 bases, leaving 17 bases between the germline ends. Written as DNA, the CDR3 is TGTGCCAGCAGTGAAACCGGGCGGGGCGGGAGAGCTTTCTTT. Translating it yields CASSETGRGGRAFF.